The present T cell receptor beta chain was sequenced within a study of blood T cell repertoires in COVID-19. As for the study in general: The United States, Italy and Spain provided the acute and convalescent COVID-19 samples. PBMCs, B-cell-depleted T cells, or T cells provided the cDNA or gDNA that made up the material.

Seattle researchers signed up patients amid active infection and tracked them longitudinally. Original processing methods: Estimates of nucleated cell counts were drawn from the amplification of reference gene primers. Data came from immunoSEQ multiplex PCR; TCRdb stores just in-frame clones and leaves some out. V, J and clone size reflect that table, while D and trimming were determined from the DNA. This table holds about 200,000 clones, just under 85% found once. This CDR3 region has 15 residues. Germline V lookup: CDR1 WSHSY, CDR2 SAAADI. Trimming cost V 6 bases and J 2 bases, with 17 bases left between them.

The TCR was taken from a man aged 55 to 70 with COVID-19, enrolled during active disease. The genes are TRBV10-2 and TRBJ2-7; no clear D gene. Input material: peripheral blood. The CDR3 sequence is CASSSPDTSAYEQYF. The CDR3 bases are TGCGCCAGCAGCTCTCCTGACACGTCCGCCTACGAGCAGTACTTC.